Reported below is one T cell receptor beta chain. Antigen specificity is unknown. A read error may account for a junction end that differs from germline. This sample was included in a study of T cell responses to AZD1222 COVID-19 vaccine. Study-level findings and limits: Nearly half of the spike-specific TCRs reportedly recognize variant regions that carry no mutations. Females made up more of the donors, who were largely white British, and clonal diversity may have come out too low.

The CDR3 is 11 amino acids. The method was immunoSEQ multiplex PCR; TCRdb's version includes in-frame clones alone and lacks a portion of them. The sample lists some 170,000 clones, about 90% occurring once. The sample here was peripheral blood, taken 28 days after the second AZD1222 dose. The TCR comes from an adult who received the AZD1222 COVID-19 vaccine. V and J are TRBV12-3 or TRBV12-4 and TRBJ1-6; D unclear. The CDR3 DNA reads as TGTGCCAGCAGTTATAGTTCATCCCTCCACTTT. It specifies CASSYSSSLHF.